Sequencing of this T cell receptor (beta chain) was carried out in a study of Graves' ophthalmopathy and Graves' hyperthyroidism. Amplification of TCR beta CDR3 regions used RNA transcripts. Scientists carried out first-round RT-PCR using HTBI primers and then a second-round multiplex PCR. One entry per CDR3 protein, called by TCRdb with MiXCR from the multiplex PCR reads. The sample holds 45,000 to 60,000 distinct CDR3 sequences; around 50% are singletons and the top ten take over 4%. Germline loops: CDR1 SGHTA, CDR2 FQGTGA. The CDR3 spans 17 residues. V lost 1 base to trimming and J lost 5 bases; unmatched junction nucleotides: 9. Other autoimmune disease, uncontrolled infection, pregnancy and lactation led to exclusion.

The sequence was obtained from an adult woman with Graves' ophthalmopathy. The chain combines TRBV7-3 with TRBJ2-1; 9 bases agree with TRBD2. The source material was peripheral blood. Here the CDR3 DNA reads TGTGCCAGCAGCTTAAGTGGAGCGGCGGGGGGGGACAATGAGCAGTTCTTC. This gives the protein CASSLSGAAGGDNEQFF.